Listed below are T cell receptor beta chains from one sample, sequenced in a study of T cells in Graves' hyperthyroidism and ophthalmopathy. TCRdb processed the multiplex PCR reads anew with MiXCR; each CDR3 protein has one entry. The profile shows under 300,000 distinct CDR3 sequences, 12% to 15% of them singletons. The material sequenced was blood. These TCRs come from a woman aged 40 to 50 with Graves' hyperthyroidism. Each CDR3 is given with its conserved first and last residue. The D gene is left open where the match is weak. Only part of the rows carry a size: once, few, many, or a class if the clone is expanded.

clone_size j_call v_call d_call cdr3_nt cdr3_aa
many TRBJ1-2 TRBV19 TRBD1 TGTGCCAGTAGCCTCGACAGGGCTGGTGACTATGGCTACACCTTC CASSLDRAGDYGYTF
NA TRBJ2-2 TRBV6-2/TRBV6-3 NA TGTGCCACCCTCCCTAGCAGCACCGGGGAGCTGTTTTTT CATLPSSTGELFF
many TRBJ1-5 TRBV12-3/TRBV12-4 NA TGTGCCAGCAGTTTAGCGGGGGGGCCGGGTAATCAGCCCCAGCATTTT CASSLAGGPGNQPQHF
many TRBJ2-7 TRBV25-1 NA TGTGCCAGCATTAGGTCCGGGAGCTACGAGCAGTACTTC CASIRSGSYEQYF
NA TRBJ2-3 TRBV9 TRBD2 TGTGCCAGCAGCCTCCAGACTAGCCGACGCACAGATACGCAGTATTTT CASSLQTSRRTDTQYF
many TRBJ1-1 TRBV2 NA TGTGCCAGCAGTGAGGCAGGGGCCATGAACACTGAAGCTTTCTTT CASSEAGAMNTEAFF
many TRBJ2-7 TRBV5-1 TRBD1 TGCGCCAGCAGCTATCCGGACAGGGTATACGAGCAGTACTTC CASSYPDRVYEQYF
many TRBJ1-5 TRBV28 TRBD1 TGTGCCAGCAGTCCACCGGGGACAGGGCGGGTTAATAGCAATCAGCCCCAGCATTTT CASSPPGTGRVNSNQPQHF
many TRBJ2-1 TRBV6-6 TRBD1 TGTGCCAGCAGTTACGAAGGGACAGGCTCCTACAATGAGCAGTTCTTC CASSYEGTGSYNEQFF
many TRBJ2-1 TRBV7-9 TRBD2 TGTGCCAGCAGCCCATCCCCTAGCGGGAGGTACAATGAGCAGTTCTTC CASSPSPSGRYNEQFF
NA TRBJ2-1 TRBV12-3/TRBV12-4 NA TGTGCCTGCAGCTTAAAACTTTCGGGGAATAAGCAGTTCTTC CACSLKLSGNKQFF
many TRBJ2-7 TRBV28 NA TGTGCCAGCAGTTTGAACAGGGATGACGAGCAGTACTTC CASSLNRDDEQYF
few TRBJ2-4 TRBV20-1 NA TGCAGTGCTAGAGATTCGAGCACCCCCAACGGCGCCAAAAACATTCAGTACTTC CSARDSSTPNGAKNIQYF
many TRBJ1-5 TRBV24-1 TRBD1 TGTGCCACCAGTGACCCCGGACAGGGGGGTGGTCAGCCCCAGCATTTT CATSDPGQGGGQPQHF
many TRBJ1-5 TRBV19 TRBD1 TGTGCCAGTACCGGGACAGGAGGAGGCAATCAGCCCCAGCATTTT CASTGTGGGNQPQHF
many TRBJ1-5 TRBV28 NA TGTGCCAGCTCCCCCGGAGGGGCGAGCAATCAGCCCCAGCATTTT CASSPGGASNQPQHF
many TRBJ2-5 TRBV4-1 NA TGCGCCAGCAGCCCCCGGGCCTCGTCTGGGGAGACCCAGTACTTC CASSPRASSGETQYF
many TRBJ1-6 TRBV28 NA TGTGCCAGCACGACAGCAGCCCAACCCCTCCACTTT CASTTAAQPLHF
NA TRBJ1-5 TRBV19 NA TGTGCCAGTAGTATAAGTTGGGTCGGGAATCAGCCCCAGCATTTT CASSISWVGNQPQHF
few TRBJ2-5 TRBV20-1 TRBD2 TGCAGTGCTGTTCCGAAACTAGCGGGGGAACAAGAGACCCAGTACTTC CSAVPKLAGEQETQYF
NA TRBJ1-2 TRBV4-1 NA TGCGCCAGCAGCCAAGACGCCGGGCCAAGAAAGGGGTCCGGCTACACCTTC CASSQDAGPRKGSGYTF
many TRBJ1-2 TRBV5-6 NA TGTGCCAGCGGGGATTCTTACAGGGCTCGGAGGGGCTACACCTTC CASGDSYRARRGYTF
many TRBJ2-3 TRBV29-1 NA TGCAGCATCAAGATGGGGGGACTTGCCCGGGATACGCAGTATTTT CSIKMGGLARDTQYF
many TRBJ1-2 TRBV2 TRBD1 TGTGCCAGCAGTTGGACAGGGCGGAACTATGGCTACACCTTC CASSWTGRNYGYTF
many TRBJ1-6 TRBV20-1 NA TGCAGTGCTAAAAAGTCCGCGGACGGCTATTCACCCCTCCACTTT CSAKKSADGYSPLHF
many TRBJ1-4 TRBV20-1 TRBD1 TGCAGTGCTAGAGGAACCCAGGGACAGGCTAATGAAAAACTGTTTTTT CSARGTQGQANEKLFF
many TRBJ1-2 TRBV4-2 TRBD1 TGTGCCAGCAGCCAAGATGGACAGGGCGACTATGGCTACACCTTC CASSQDGQGDYGYTF
many TRBJ1-2 TRBV5-5 NA TGTGCCAGCAGCTTGACGGGGGGCTCTAACTATGGCTACACCTTC CASSLTGGSNYGYTF
many TRBJ1-5 TRBV28 TRBD1 TGTGCCAGCAGCCCGGTACCGGGACAGGGGGCTCGACAGCCCCAGCATTTT CASSPVPGQGARQPQHF
few TRBJ2-1 TRBV3-1 TRBD1 TGTGCCAGCAGCCCCGGGACAGGGGAAGAGCAGTTCTTC CASSPGTGEEQFF
many TRBJ1-1 TRBV28 NA TGTGCCAGCGGGGGGGGGTACGCTGAAGCTTTCTTT CASGGGYAEAFF
many TRBJ2-3 TRBV6-5 NA TGTGCCAGCAGTTACAGGACCGGGCGCACAGATACGCAGTATTTT CASSYRTGRTDTQYF
many TRBJ2-3 TRBV5-5 TRBD2 TGTGCCAGCAGCTTGTACGGGAGGGCCCTCAGAGATACGCAGTATTTT CASSLYGRALRDTQYF
few TRBJ2-1 TRBV14 TRBD2 TGTGCCAGCAGCCCGTTCTTCGCGGGAGTATCCTACAATGAGCAGTTCTTC CASSPFFAGVSYNEQFF
many TRBJ2-7 TRBV28 TRBD1 TGTGCCAGACGACAGGGGGCATACGAGCAGTACTTC CARRQGAYEQYF
many TRBJ1-5 TRBV2 NA TGTGCCAGCATGGCGGGAGAGGGTCAGCCCCAGCATTTT CASMAGEGQPQHF
few TRBJ1-2 TRBV9 NA TGTGCCAGCAGCGACTATACAGCAAACTATGGCTACACCTTC CASSDYTANYGYTF
few TRBJ2-1 TRBV18 NA TGTGCCAGCTCACGAGCGGCCCTCCGTCCCAATGAGCAGTTCTTC CASSRAALRPNEQFF
many TRBJ1-1 TRBV5-1 NA TGCGCCAGCAGCTTGGGACCGCGTAATGAAGCTTTCTTT CASSLGPRNEAFF
NA TRBJ1-5 TRBV2 NA TGTGCCAGCAGCCTCTCGACGGTCGGAGGCCAGCCCCAGCATTTT CASSLSTVGGQPQHF
few TRBJ1-6 TRBV2 NA TGTGCCAGCTGGGCCGGGGTCGGTGATTCACCCCTCCACTTT CASWAGVGDSPLHF
many TRBJ2-1 TRBV29-1 TRBD2 TGCAGCGTTGCAGGACTAGCGGAGTCCTACAATGAGCAGTTCTTC CSVAGLAESYNEQFF
many TRBJ2-5 TRBV20-1 NA TGCAGTGCTAGAGATTACACTGAGGGGCTCCAGGAGACCCAGTACTTC CSARDYTEGLQETQYF
few TRBJ2-3 TRBV29-1 TRBD1 TGCAGCGGTCAAGAGGGGGCAGGCACAGATACGCAGTATTTT CSGQEGAGTDTQYF
NA TRBJ1-3 TRBV6-5 TRBD1 TGTGCCAGCAGTTACTTCGGGACAGCTGGAAACACCATATATTTT CASSYFGTAGNTIYF
many TRBJ1-2 TRBV24-1 NA TGTGCCACCAGTGATTGGACCGGGGCGTATGGCTACACCTTC CATSDWTGAYGYTF
few TRBJ2-1 TRBV6-5 NA TGTGCCAGCAGTTATCGCGCTAGGAATGAGCAGTTCTTC CASSYRARNEQFF
many TRBJ1-3 TRBV2 TRBD1 TGTGCCACCCCAAGGACGGTGGGACAGAGCTCTGGAAACACCATATATTTT CATPRTVGQSSGNTIYF
few TRBJ2-1 TRBV6-2/TRBV6-3 NA TGTGCCAGCAGTTACTCGGCAGACTCCTACAATGAGCAGTTCTTC CASSYSADSYNEQFF
NA TRBJ2-2 TRBV3-1 TRBD2 TGTGCCAGCAGACACGGACTAGCGGCGAACACCGGGGAGCTGTTTTTT CASRHGLAANTGELFF
many TRBJ1-6 TRBV2 NA TGTGCCAGCAGCAGGGAGTCCACTTCACCCCTCCACTTT CASSRESTSPLHF
many TRBJ2-3 TRBV7-9 NA TGTGCCAGCAGCTCACCGGACACTCTCACAGATACGCAGTATTTT CASSSPDTLTDTQYF